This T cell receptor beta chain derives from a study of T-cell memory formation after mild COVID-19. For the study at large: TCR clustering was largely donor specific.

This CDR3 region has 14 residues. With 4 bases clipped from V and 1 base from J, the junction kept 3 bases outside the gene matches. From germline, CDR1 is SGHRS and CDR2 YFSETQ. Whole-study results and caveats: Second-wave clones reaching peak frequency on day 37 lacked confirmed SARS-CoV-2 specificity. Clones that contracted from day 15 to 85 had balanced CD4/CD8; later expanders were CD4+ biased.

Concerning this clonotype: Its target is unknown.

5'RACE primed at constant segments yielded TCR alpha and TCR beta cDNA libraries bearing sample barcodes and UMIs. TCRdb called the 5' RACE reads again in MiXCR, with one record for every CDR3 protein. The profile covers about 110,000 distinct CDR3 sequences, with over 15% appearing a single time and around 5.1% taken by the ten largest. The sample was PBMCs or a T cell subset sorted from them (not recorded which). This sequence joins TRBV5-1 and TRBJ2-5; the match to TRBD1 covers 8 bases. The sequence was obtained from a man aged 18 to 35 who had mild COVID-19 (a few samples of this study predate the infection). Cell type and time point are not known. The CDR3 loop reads CASSADRAQETQYF. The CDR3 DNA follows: TGCGCCAGCAGCGCGGACAGGGCCCAAGAGACCCAGTACTTC.